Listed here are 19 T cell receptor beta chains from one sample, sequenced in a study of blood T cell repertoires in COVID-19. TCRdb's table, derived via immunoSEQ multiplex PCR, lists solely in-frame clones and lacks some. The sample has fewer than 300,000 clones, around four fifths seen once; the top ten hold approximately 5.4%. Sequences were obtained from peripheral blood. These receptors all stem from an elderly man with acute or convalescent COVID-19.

The CDR3, as DNA: TGTGCCAGCAGCCCCGGAAGCGGGATCTACGAGCAGTACTTC. Protein: CASSPGSGIYEQYF. This chain uses TRBV3-1 (or the pseudogene TRBV3-2) with TRBJ2-7; the match to TRBD2 covers 7 bases. J was trimmed by 3 bases and V by 4 bases; bases with no gene match: 6. The germline V gene encodes CDR1 LGHDT and CDR2 YNNKEL (reference sequence). The CDR3 has 14 residues.

CDR3 sequence reads: CASSLVAEQYF. The CDR3 DNA reads as TGTGCCAGCAGCTTGGTGGCTGAGCAGTACTTC. The chain joins TRBV5-8 to TRBJ2-7; no clear D. Between the trimmed V and J ends, which lost 0 bases and 7 bases, there was a span of 5 bases. The CDR3 has 11 residues. In germline, CDR1 is SGHTS, CDR2 YDEGEE.

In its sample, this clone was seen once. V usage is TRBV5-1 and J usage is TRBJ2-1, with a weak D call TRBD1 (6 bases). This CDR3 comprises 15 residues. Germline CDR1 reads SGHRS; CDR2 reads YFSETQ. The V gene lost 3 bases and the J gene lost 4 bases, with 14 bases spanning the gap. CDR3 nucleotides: TGCGCCAGCAGCTCTGACGGTAGGGGGTACAATGAGCAGTTCTTC. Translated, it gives CASSSDGRGYNEQFF.

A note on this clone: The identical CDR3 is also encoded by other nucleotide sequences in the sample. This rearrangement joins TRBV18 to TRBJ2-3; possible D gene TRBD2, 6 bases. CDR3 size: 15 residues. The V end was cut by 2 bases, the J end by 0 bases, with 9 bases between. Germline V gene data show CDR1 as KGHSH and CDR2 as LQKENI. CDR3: CASSPRGLSTDTQYF. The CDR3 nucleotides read TGTGCCAGCTCACCAAGGGGACTCAGCACAGATACGCAGTATTTT.

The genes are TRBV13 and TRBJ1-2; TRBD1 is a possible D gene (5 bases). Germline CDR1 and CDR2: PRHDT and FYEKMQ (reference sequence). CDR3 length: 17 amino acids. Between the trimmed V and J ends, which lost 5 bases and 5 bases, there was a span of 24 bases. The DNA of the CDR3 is TGTGCCAGCAGCATACAGAGCGGCTCAGGGAGGGAGTATGGCTACACCTTC. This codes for CASSIQSGSGREYGYTF. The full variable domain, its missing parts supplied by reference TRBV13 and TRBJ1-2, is AAGVIQSPRHLIKEKRETATLKCYPIPRHDTVYWYQQGPGQDPQFLISFYEKMQSDKGSIPDRFSAQQFSDYHSELNMSSLELGDSALYFCASSIQSGSGREYGYTFGSGTRLTVV.

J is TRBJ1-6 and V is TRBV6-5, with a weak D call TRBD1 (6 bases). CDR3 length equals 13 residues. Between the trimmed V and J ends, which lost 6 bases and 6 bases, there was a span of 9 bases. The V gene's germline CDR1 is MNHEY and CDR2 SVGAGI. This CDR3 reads CASRWTANSPLHF. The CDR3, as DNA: TGTGCCAGCAGGTGGACAGCTAATTCACCCCTCCACTTT.

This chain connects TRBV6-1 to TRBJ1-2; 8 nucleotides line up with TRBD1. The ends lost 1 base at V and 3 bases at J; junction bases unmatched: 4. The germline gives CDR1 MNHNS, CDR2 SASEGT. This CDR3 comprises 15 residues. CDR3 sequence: CASSEGQGRYYGYTF. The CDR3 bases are TGTGCCAGCAGTGAAGGACAGGGGCGATACTATGGCTACACCTTC.

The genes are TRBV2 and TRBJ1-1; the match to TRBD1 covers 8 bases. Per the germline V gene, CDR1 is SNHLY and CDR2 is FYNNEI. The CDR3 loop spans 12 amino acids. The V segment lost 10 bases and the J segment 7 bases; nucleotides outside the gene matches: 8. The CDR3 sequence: CATASGGYEAFF. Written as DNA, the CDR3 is TGTGCCACCGCTTCAGGGGGCTATGAAGCTTTCTTT.

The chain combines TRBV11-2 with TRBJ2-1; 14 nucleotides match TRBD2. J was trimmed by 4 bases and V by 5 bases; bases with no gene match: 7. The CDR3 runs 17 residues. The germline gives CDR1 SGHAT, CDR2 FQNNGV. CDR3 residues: CASSIGTSGGQYNEQFF. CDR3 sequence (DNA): TGTGCCAGCAGCATAGGGACTAGCGGGGGCCAGTACAATGAGCAGTTCTTC.

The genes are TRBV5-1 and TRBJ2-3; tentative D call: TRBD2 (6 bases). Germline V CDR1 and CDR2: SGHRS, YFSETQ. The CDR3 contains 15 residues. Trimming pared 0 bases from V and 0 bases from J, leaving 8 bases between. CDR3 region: CASSLGRESTDTQYF. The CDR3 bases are TGCGCCAGCAGCTTGGGGCGGGAAAGCACAGATACGCAGTATTTT.

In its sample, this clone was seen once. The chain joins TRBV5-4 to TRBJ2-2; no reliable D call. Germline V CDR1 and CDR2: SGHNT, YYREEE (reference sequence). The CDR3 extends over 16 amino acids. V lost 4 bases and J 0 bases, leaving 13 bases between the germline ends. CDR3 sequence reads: CASSRDSYANTGELFF. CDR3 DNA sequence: TGTGCCAGCAGCAGAGACTCTTACGCGAACACCGGGGAGCTGTTTTTT.

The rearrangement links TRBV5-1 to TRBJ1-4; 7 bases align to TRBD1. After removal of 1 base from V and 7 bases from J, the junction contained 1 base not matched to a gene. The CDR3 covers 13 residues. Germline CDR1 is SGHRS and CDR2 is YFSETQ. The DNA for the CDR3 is TGCGCCAGCAGCTTGCGACAGGGTGAAAAACTGTTTTTT. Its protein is CASSLRQGEKLFF. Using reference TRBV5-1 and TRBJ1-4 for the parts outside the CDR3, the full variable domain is KAGVTQTPRYLIKTRGQQVTLSCSPISGHRSVSWYQQTPGQGLQFLFEYFSETQRNKGNFPGRFSGRQFSNSRSEMNVSTLELGDSALYLCASSLRQGEKLFFGSGTQLSVL.

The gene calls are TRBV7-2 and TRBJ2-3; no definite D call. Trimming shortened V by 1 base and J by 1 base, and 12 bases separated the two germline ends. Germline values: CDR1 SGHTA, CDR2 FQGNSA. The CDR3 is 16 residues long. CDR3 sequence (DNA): TGTGCCAGCAGCTTAGATAGCTATTCCGGCACAGATACGCAGTATTTT. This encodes CASSLDSYSGTDTQYF.

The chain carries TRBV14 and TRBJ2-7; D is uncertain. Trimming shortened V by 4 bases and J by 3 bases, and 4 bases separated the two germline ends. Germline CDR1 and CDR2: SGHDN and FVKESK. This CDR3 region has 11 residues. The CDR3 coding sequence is TGTGCCAGCAGCCCCGGCTACGAGCAGTACTTC. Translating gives CASSPGYEQYF. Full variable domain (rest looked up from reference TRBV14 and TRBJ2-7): EAGVTQFPSHSVIEKGQTVTLRCDPISGHDNLYWYRRVMGKEIKFLLHFVKESKQDESGMPNNRFLAERTGGTYSTLKVQPAELEDSGVYFCASSPGYEQYFGPGTRLTVT.

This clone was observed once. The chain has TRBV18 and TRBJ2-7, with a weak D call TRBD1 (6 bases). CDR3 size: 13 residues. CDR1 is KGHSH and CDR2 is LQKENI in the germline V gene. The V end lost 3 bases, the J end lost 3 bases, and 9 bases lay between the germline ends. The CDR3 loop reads CASSPRQDYEQYF. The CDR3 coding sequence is TGTGCCAGCTCACCTCGACAGGACTACGAGCAGTACTTC.

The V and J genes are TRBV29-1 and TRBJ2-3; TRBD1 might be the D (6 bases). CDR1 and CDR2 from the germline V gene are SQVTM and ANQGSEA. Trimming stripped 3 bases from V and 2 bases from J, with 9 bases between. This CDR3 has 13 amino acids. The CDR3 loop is CSVDRGATDTQYF. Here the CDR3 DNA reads TGCAGCGTTGACAGGGGCGCCACAGATACGCAGTATTTT.

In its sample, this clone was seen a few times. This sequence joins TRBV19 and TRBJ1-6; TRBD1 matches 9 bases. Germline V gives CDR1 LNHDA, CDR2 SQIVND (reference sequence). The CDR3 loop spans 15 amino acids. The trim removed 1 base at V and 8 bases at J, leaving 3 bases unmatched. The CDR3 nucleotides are TGTGCCAGTAGTATAGCGGGACAGGGTGATTCACCCCTCCACTTT. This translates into CASSIAGQGDSPLHF.

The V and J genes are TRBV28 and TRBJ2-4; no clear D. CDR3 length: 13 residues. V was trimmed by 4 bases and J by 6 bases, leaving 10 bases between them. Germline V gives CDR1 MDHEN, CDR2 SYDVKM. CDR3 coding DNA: TGTGCCAGCAGTTCTACCACGGGAAACATTCAGTACTTC. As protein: CASSSTTGNIQYF.

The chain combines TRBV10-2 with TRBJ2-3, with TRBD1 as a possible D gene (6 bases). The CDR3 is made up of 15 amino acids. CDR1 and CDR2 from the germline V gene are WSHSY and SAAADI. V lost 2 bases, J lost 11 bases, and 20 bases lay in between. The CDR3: CASSERGAGQGRQYF. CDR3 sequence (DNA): TGCGCCAGCAGTGAGCGCGGCGCCGGTCAGGGGAGGCAGTATTTT.